This T cell receptor beta chain was sequenced in a study of a mutant IDH1 vaccine in newly diagnosed glioma. Looking at the study overall: Treated individuals were approximately 62% male and roughly 38% female, averaging roughly 44 years of age. The therapy given earlier, which was standard therapy, consisted of radiotherapy, temozolomide, or both, and most of the patients received both.

Regarding time point: week 35, safety follow-up. Doses consisted of 300 ug of mutant IDH1 20-mer peptide each, paired with topical imiquimod. The donors' diagnosis was new WHO grade 3 or 4 astrocytoma that was IDH1-mutant and ATRX-lost. The sample holds one count of this clone. Its antigen is as yet unknown. From germline, CDR1 is SGHDT and CDR2 YYEEEE. This CDR3 region has 13 residues. V gave up 2 bases and J gave up 2 bases, with 8 bases separating them. TCRdb's table, derived via immunoSEQ multiplex PCR, lists solely in-frame clones and lacks some. The data contain 50,000 to 70,000 clones, about 90% of them singletons.

The input for sequencing was PBMCs, taken from a glioma patient whose treatment included an IDH1 peptide vaccine. This chain joins TRBV5-6 and TRBJ2-7; no reliable D call. The TCR was taken from a man aged 35 to 55 with glioma. In DNA, the CDR3 is TGTGCCAGCAGCTTACAGCCAACCTACGAGCAGTACTTC. Translating it yields CASSLQPTYEQYF. Looking up the rest from reference TRBV5-6 and TRBJ2-7 gives the full variable domain: DAGVTQSPTHLIKTRGQQVTLRCSPKSGHDTVSWYQQALGQGPQFIFQYYEEEERQRGNFPDRFSGHQFPNYSSELNVNALLLGDSALYLCASSLQPTYEQYFGPGTRLTVT.